A selection of T cell receptor beta chains follows, all from one sample in a study of blood T cell repertoires in COVID-19. Data came from immunoSEQ multiplex PCR; TCRdb stores just in-frame clones and leaves some out. In the table there are fewer than 90,000 clones, 80% of which are singletons. What was sequenced was peripheral blood. The receptors originated from a woman aged 80 or over with acute or convalescent COVID-19. Each CDR3 is given without its conserved first and last residue. Each record gives: V gene, J gene, CDR3 protein.

TRBV5-1	TRBJ1-1	ASSNGRTGVNTEAF
TRBV10-2	TRBJ2-7	ACSGVSSYEQY
TRBV20-1	TRBJ2-7	SVRGGTEQY
TRBV7-7	TRBJ2-3	ASSFSNTDTQY
TRBV18	TRBJ2-2	ASSPPGQNTGELF
TRBV7-6	TRBJ2-3	ASSLGLTSGVMGTDTQY
TRBV3-1/TRBV3-2	TRBJ2-3	ASSQSAGYTDTQY
TRBV15	TRBJ1-2	ATSRNRSYFYGYT
TRBV10-3	TRBJ2-7	AIGAGGPYEQY
TRBV30	TRBJ1-5	AWSSNGAGWNQPQH
TRBV5-1	TRBJ1-2	ASSLVAGGADGYT
TRBV6-5	TRBJ2-3	ASSSTSGRDTQY
TRBV19	TRBJ2-4	ASLRRAGDIQY
TRBV19	TRBJ1-5	ASKDSLTQH
TRBV21-1	TRBJ2-2	ASSERTSITGELF
TRBV7-2	TRBJ2-1	ASSLDLGAPGREF
TRBV27	TRBJ1-2	ASRRTRDRVVIGYGYT
TRBV25-1	TRBJ1-6	ASSEGGLLTSPLH
TRBV30	TRBJ2-1	AWSGTPGQQIFSSYNEQF